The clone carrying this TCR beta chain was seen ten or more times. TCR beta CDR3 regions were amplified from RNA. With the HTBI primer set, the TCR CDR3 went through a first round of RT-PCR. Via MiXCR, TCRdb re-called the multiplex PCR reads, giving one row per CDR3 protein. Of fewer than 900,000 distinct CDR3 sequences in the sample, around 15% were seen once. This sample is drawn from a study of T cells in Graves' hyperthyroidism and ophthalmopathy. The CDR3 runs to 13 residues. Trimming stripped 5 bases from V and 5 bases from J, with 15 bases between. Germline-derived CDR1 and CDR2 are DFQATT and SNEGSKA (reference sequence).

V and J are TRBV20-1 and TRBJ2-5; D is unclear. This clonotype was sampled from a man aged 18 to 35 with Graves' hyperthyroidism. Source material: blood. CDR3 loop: CSASGPLGETQYF. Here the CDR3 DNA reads TGCAGTGCTTCCGGGCCCCTAGGGGAGACCCAGTACTTC.